The 13 T cell receptor beta chains below all came from one sample that was sequenced in a study of CD8 T cells in Susac syndrome (dated by TCRdb to 2018 to 2020). Libraries came from the immunoSEQ multiplex PCR assay. RNA was extracted with the RNeasy kit and roughly 0.45 to 1 ug was reverse transcribed using random hexamers. Starting from the raw public reads, TCRdb applied fastp trimming at Q25, assembled clones with MiXCR and retained in-frame beta chains. All rows with the same CDR3 protein become a single entry with the most common DNA and genes. The sample table holds about 140,000 distinct CDR3 sequences, of which 90% to 95% were seen once. The top ten hold over 0.1% of the sample. Sequenced input: CD4+ T cells from PBMCs. The receptors originated from a human donor with multiple sclerosis.

The V call is TRBV28, the J call TRBJ2-2, with D unclear. CDR1 and CDR2 (germline): MDHEN, SYDVKM. The CDR3 runs to 11 residues. V lost 7 bases, J lost 7 bases, and 7 bases lay in between. The CDR3 is CASTLGGELFF. In nucleotides, the CDR3 is TGTGCCAGCACCCTTGGCGGGGAGCTGTTTTTT.

The CDR3 reads CSARGRVHEQFF. Written as DNA, the CDR3 is TGCAGTGCCCGGGGACGGGTGCATGAGCAGTTCTTC. The chain is built from TRBV20-1 and TRBJ2-1; the D gene could be TRBD1 or TRBD2 (5 bases each). This CDR3 is 12 amino acids long. The V end was cut by 6 bases, the J end by 8 bases, with 14 bases between. CDR1 and CDR2 (germline): DFQATT, SNEGSKA (reference sequence).

The chain employs TRBV12-3 or TRBV12-4 and TRBJ2-2; 9 positions agree with TRBD1. This CDR3 contains 16 residues. V dropped 4 bases and J dropped 6; count of bases not matched to a gene: 9. The CDR3 spells CASSSTGGAGAGELFF. The CDR3 coding sequence is TGTGCCAGCAGTTCCACAGGGGGCGCAGGGGCCGGGGAGCTGTTTTTT.

The gene calls are TRBV20-1 and TRBJ1-2; 7 bases align to TRBD1. With 7 bases clipped from V and 6 bases from J, the junction kept 8 bases outside the gene matches. The germline gives CDR1 DFQATT, CDR2 SNEGSKA (reference sequence). This CDR3 spans 12 amino acids. This chain's CDR3 is CSVPQGGHGYTF. CDR3 nucleotides: TGCAGTGTTCCCCAAGGGGGCCATGGCTACACCTTC.

The chain has TRBV20-1 and TRBJ1-2; 10 nucleotides line up with TRBD1. This CDR3 is 13 amino acids long. CDR1 is DFQATT, CDR2 SNEGSKA, per germline (reference sequence). In DNA form, the CDR3 reads TGCAGGGCCACGGGGACAGGGGACTATGGCTACACCTTC. Translated, it gives CRATGTGDYGYTF.

The chain carries TRBV30 and TRBJ2-3; D tentatively reads TRBD1 or TRBD2 (6 bases each). The CDR3 totals 12 residues. Germline-derived CDR1 and CDR2 are GTSNPN and SVGIG (reference sequence). Trimming removed 8 bases from V and 7 bases from J, with 16 bases in between. Written as DNA, the CDR3 is TGTGCCCGGGGGCCGTCCGCAAATACGCAGTATTTT. Protein product: CARGPSANTQYF.

The rearrangement links TRBV21-1 to TRBJ2-1; no DNA check was done on the table's D call, TRBD1. TRBV21-1 is a pseudogene locus. The CDR3 totals 11 residues. The CDR3 loop reads CASSTPGLSRF. In nucleotides, the CDR3 is TGTGCCAGCAGCACCCCCGGCCTATCGAGGTTC.

The chain recombines TRBV24-1 with TRBJ2-1; TRBD1 aligns across 7 bases. V was clipped by 3 bases and J by 6 bases; unmatched bases: 7. Germline lookup yields CDR1 KGHDR and CDR2 SFDVKD. The CDR3 spans 15 residues. The CDR3: CATSDRDREVNEQFF. The CDR3 region has the DNA TGTGCCACCAGTGATAGGGACAGAGAAGTCAATGAGCAGTTCTTC.

The V gene is TRBV24-1, the J gene TRBJ1-5, with D possibly matching TRBD1 (5 bases). V shed 3 bases and J shed 2 bases, with 10 bases lying between them. This CDR3 has 15 amino acids. Germline CDR1 reads KGHDR; CDR2 reads SFDVKD. The CDR3 nucleotides read TGTGCCACCAGTGATGGGGGTTCTGGCAATCAGCCCCAGCATTTT. Translating gives CATSDGGSGNQPQHF.

The CDR3 loop is CASEGTGGYNEQFF. CDR3 DNA sequence: TGTGCCAGCGAGGGGACAGGGGGTTACAATGAGCAGTTCTTC. The rearrangement links TRBV7-2 to TRBJ2-1, with 11 bases lining up with TRBD1. This CDR3 comprises 14 residues. J gave up 4 bases and V 8 bases, and 4 bases lay outside the gene matches. CDR1 is SGHTA and CDR2 is FQGNSA in the germline V gene. Filled out from reference TRBV7-2 and TRBJ2-1, the complete variable domain reads GAGVSQSPSNKVTEKGKDVELRCDPISGHTALYWYRQSLGQGLEFLIYFQGNSAPDKSGLPSDRFSAERTGGSVSTLTIQRTQQEDSAVYLCASEGTGGYNEQFFGPGTRLTVL.

The genes are TRBV5-1 and TRBJ2-7; 12 nucleotides line up with TRBD1. This CDR3 spans 15 amino acids. J lost 5 bases, V lost 10 bases, and 13 bases had no gene match. Germline values: CDR1 SGHRS, CDR2 YFSETQ. CDR3 loop: CASTRAGQGADEQYF. CDR3 coding DNA: TGCGCCTCCACTCGGGCGGGACAGGGGGCTGACGAGCAGTACTTC.

The chain is built from TRBV29-1 and TRBJ2-5; 9 bases are shared with TRBD1. The ends lost 6 bases at V and 2 bases at J; junction bases unmatched: 10. Per the germline V gene, CDR1 is SQVTM and CDR2 is ANQGSEA. The CDR3 totals 15 residues. The CDR3 sequence: CSVPPGTGFQETQYF. DNA of the CDR3: TGCAGCGTCCCCCCGGGGACAGGGTTTCAAGAGACCCAGTACTTC.

The V and J genes are TRBV27 and TRBJ2-6; D is ambiguous. Trimming left V 1 base short and J 0 bases short, with 4 bases between. Germline lookup yields CDR1 MNHEY and CDR2 SMNVEV (reference sequence). The CDR3 totals 15 residues. CDR3 nucleotides: TGTGCCAGCAGTTTATTCTACTCTGGGGCCAACGTCCTGACTTTC. Translated, it gives CASSLFYSGANVLTF.